One T cell receptor (beta chain) is described in this entry. From 8.5 to 10 ml of fresh peripheral blood, PBMCs were isolated. Amplified TCR beta CDR3 regions came from RNA transcripts. The HTBI primer set served for first-round RT-PCR of the TCR CDR3. TCRdb reanalysed the multiplex PCR reads using MiXCR and keeps one entry per CDR3 protein. Of around 500,000 distinct CDR3 sequences in the sample, 14% are singletons; the top ten hold around 14%. Trimming stripped 9 bases from V and 0 bases from J, with 14 bases between. The CDR3 runs 14 residues. Germline V CDR1 and CDR2: MNHEY, SMNVEV (reference sequence). The data originate from a study of T cells in Graves' hyperthyroidism and ophthalmopathy. At the level of the study: Peripheral blood sampling occurred at initial diagnosis, before any treatment.

Sequencing was carried out using blood. The sequence came from a woman in her 40s with Graves' hyperthyroidism. The chain carries TRBV27 and TRBJ1-2; the D is unclear. The CDR3 protein is CASRGILPNYGYTF. In DNA form, the CDR3 reads TGTGCCAGTCGAGGGATACTACCTAACTATGGCTACACCTTC.